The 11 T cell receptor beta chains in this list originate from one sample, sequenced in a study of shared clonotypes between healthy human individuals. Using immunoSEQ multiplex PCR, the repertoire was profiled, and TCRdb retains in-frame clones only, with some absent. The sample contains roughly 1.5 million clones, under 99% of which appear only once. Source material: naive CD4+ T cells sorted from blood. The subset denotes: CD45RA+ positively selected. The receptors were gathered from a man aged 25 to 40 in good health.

CDR3 nucleotides: TGTGCCAGCAGTTTAGGGGGGAGAGCCAATGAAAAACTGTTTTTT. The encoded protein is CASSLGGRANEKLFF. The gene calls are TRBV28 and TRBJ1-4; perhaps TRBD1 as D (5 bases). The germline V gene has CDR1 MDHEN and CDR2 SYDVKM. This CDR3 is 15 amino acids long. V gave up 2 bases and J gave up 5 bases, with 12 bases separating them.

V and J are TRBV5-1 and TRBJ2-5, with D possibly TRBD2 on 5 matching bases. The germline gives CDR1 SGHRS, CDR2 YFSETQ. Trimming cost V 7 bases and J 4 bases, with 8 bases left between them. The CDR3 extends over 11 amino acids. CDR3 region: CASGERETQYF. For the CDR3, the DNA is TGCGCCAGCGGGGAGAGAGAGACCCAGTACTTC.

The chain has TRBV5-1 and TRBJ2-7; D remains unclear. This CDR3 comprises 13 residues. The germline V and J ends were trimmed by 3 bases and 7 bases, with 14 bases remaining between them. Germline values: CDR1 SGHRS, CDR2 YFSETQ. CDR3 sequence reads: CASSSAIVGEQYF. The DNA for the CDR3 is TGCGCCAGCAGCTCTGCCATCGTGGGAGAGCAGTACTTC. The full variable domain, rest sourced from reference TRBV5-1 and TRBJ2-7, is KAGVTQTPRYLIKTRGQQVTLSCSPISGHRSVSWYQQTPGQGLQFLFEYFSETQRNKGNFPGRFSGRQFSNSRSEMNVSTLELGDSALYLCASSSAIVGEQYFGPGTRLTVT.

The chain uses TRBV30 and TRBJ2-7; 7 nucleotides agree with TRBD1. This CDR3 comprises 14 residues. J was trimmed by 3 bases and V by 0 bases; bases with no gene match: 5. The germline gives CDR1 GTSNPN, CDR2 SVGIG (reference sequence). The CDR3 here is CAWSVPGGYYEQYF. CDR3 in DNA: TGTGCCTGGAGTGTACCAGGGGGTTACTACGAGCAGTACTTC.

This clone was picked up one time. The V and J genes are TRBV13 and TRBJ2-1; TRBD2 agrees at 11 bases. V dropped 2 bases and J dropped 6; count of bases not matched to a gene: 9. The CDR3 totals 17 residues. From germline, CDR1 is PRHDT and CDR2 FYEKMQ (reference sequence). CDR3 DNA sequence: TGTGCCAGCAGCTTAATGGCTAGCGGGAGGAAGAGCAATGAGCAGTTCTTC. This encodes CASSLMASGRKSNEQFF. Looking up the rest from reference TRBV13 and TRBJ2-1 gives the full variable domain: AAGVIQSPRHLIKEKRETATLKCYPIPRHDTVYWYQQGPGQDPQFLISFYEKMQSDKGSIPDRFSAQQFSDYHSELNMSSLELGDSALYFCASSLMASGRKSNEQFFGPGTRLTVL.

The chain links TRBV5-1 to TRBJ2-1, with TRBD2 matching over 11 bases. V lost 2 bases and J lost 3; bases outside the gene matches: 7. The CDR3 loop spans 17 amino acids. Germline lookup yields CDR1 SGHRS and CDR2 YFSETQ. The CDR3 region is CASSFGTSGGLYNEQFF. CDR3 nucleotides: TGCGCCAGCAGCTTCGGGACTAGCGGAGGCCTCTACAATGAGCAGTTCTTC. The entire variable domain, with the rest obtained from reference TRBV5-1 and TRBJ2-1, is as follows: KAGVTQTPRYLIKTRGQQVTLSCSPISGHRSVSWYQQTPGQGLQFLFEYFSETQRNKGNFPGRFSGRQFSNSRSEMNVSTLELGDSALYLCASSFGTSGGLYNEQFFGPGTRLTVL.

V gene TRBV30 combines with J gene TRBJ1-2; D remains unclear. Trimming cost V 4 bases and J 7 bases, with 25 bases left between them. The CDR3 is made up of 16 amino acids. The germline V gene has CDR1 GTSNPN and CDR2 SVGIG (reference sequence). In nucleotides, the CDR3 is TGTGCCTGGAAGGGCGTTTCGGCAGGTTCCCATAGTGGCTACACCTTC. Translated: CAWKGVSAGSHSGYTF.

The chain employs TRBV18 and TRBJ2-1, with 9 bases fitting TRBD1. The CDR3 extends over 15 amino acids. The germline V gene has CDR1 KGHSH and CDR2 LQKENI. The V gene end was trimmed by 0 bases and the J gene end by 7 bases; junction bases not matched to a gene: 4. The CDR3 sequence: CASSPPTGGTNEQFF. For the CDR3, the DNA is TGTGCCAGCTCACCACCGACAGGGGGAACAAATGAGCAGTTCTTC.

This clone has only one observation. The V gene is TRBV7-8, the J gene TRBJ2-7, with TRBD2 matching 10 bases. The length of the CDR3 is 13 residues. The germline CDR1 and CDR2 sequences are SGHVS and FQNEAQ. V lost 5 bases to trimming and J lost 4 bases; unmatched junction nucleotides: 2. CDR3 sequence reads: CASSPTSGYEQYF. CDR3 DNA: TGTGCCAGCAGCCCGACTAGCGGGTACGAGCAGTACTTC.

CDR3 residues: CSATKDNEQFF. The CDR3 DNA reads as TGCAGTGCCACCAAGGACAATGAGCAGTTCTTC. The chain combines TRBV20-1 with TRBJ2-1; D unclear. This CDR3 is built from 11 residues. V dropped 6 bases and J dropped 5 bases, with 8 bases sitting between them. Germline V gene sequence: CDR1 DFQATT, CDR2 SNEGSKA (reference sequence).

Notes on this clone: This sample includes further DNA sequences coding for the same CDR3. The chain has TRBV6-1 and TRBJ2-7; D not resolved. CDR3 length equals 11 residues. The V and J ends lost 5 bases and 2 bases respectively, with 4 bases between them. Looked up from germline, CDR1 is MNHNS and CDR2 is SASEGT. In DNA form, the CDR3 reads TGTGCCAGCAGTAGGACCTACGAGCAGTACTTC. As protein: CASSRTYEQYF.